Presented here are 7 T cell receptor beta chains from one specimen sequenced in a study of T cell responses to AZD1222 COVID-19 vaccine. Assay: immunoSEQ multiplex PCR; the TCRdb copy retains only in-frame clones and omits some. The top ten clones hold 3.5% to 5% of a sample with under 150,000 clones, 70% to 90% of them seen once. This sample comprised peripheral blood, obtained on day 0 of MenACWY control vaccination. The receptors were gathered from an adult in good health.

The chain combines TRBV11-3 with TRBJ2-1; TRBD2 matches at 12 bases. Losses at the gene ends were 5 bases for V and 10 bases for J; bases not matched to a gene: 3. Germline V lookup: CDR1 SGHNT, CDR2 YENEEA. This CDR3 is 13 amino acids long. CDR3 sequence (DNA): TGTGCCAGCAGCCATCTAGCGGGAGGGGAGCAGTTCTTC. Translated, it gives CASSHLAGGEQFF.

The CDR3 here is CASSQSFSPGRGEVRPQHF. As DNA, the CDR3 is TGCGCCAGCAGTCAATCCTTCAGCCCGGGCAGGGGAGAAGTGAGGCCCCAGCATTTT. The chain combines TRBV23-1 with TRBJ1-5; tentatively, D is TRBD1 (6 bases). TRBV23-1 is annotated as an ORF whose role is uncertain. There are 19 residues in the CDR3. V lost 0 bases to trimming and J lost 9 bases, with 27 bases between them.

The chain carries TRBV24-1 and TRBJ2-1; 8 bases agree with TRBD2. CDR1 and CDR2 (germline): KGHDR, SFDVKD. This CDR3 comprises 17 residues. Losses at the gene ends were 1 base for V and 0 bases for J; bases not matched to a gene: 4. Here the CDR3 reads CATSDFGGGNSYNEQFF. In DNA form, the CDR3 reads TGTGCCACCAGTGATTTCGGCGGGGGGAACTCCTACAATGAGCAGTTCTTC.

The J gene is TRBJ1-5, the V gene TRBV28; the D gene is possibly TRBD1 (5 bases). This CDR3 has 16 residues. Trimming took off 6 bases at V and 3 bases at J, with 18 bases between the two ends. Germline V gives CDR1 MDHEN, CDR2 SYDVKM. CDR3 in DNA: TGTGCCAGCAGCACAACAGGTTTCGGGGCCAATCAGCCCCAGCATTTT. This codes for CASSTTGFGANQPQHF.

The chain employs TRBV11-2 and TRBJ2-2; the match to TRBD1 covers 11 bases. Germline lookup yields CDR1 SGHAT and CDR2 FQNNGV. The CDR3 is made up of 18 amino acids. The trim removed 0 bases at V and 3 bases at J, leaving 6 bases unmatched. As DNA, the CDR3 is TGTGCCAGCAGCTTAGATTCCGGACAGGGGGCTTACACCGGGGAGCTGTTTTTT. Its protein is CASSLDSGQGAYTGELFF.

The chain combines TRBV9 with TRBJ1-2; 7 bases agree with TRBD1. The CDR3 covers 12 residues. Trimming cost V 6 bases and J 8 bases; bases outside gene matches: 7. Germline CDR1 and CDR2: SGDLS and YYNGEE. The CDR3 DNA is TGTGCCAGCAAAAGGGACAGCTGGGGCTACACCTTC. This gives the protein CASKRDSWGYTF.

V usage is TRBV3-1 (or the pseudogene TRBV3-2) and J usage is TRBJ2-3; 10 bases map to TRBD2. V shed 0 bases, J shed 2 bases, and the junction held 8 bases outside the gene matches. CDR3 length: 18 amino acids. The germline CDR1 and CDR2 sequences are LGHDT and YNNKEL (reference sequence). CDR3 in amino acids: CASSQDWVAGGLTDTQYF. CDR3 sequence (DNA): TGTGCCAGCAGCCAAGATTGGGTAGCGGGGGGACTCACAGATACGCAGTATTTT.